A selection of T cell receptor beta chains follows, all from one sample in a study of persistence of HIV-infected CD4 T cells. For these receptors, no antigen is known. Only in-frame clones appear in the TCRdb table, and some are missing; sequencing was by immunoSEQ multiplex PCR. The sample shows approximately 30,000 clones, 82% of them seen only once. Sequences were derived from CD4+ T cells sorted from PBMCs after roughly 20-hour stimulation, sampled from a patient who received antiretroviral therapy. Receptors originate from an adult woman with HIV who was CMV-seropositive. CDR3s include the opening cysteine and the closing phenylalanine or tryptophan. Fields, in order: V gene, clone size, D gene, CDR3 length, J gene, CDR3 DNA, CDR3 protein. The D gene is left open where the match is weak. Clone size is not always given. Where it is, it says once, few, many or a class for expanded clones.

v_gene: TRBV28
abundance: -
d_gene: TRBD1
len: 15
j_gene: TRBJ1-1
CDR3nt: TGTGCCAGCAGCCGCGCCGGACAGGGGTTGGGTGAAGCTTTCTTT
CDR3aa: CASSRAGQGLGEAFF

v_gene: TRBV5-6
abundance: -
d_gene: -
len: 14
j_gene: TRBJ2-3
CDR3nt: TGTGCCAGCAGCTTGTTCTACGAGGCCAATACGCAGTATTTT
CDR3aa: CASSLFYEANTQYF

v_gene: TRBV15
abundance: -
d_gene: -
len: 16
j_gene: TRBJ1-2
CDR3nt: TGTGCCACCAGCAGAGACGTACAGGCATACGGCTATGGCTACACCTTC
CDR3aa: CATSRDVQAYGYGYTF

v_gene: TRBV12-5
abundance: once
d_gene: -
len: 14
j_gene: TRBJ2-1
CDR3nt: TGTGCTAGTGGTTTGGTCCCTGGGGGCAATGAGCAGTTCTTC
CDR3aa: CASGLVPGGNEQFF

v_gene: TRBV28
abundance: -
d_gene: -
len: 14
j_gene: TRBJ2-5
CDR3nt: TGTGCCAGCAGTTTAGCAGACCCGAGGGAGACCCAGTACTTC
CDR3aa: CASSLADPRETQYF

v_gene: TRBV9
abundance: -
d_gene: TRBD2
len: 15
j_gene: TRBJ2-1
CDR3nt: TGTGCCAGCAGCGTAGAACTAGCGGGGGGCGATGAGCAGTTCTTC
CDR3aa: CASSVELAGGDEQFF

v_gene: TRBV2
abundance: -
d_gene: -
len: 15
j_gene: TRBJ1-6
CDR3nt: TGTGCCAGCAGCTCAGGGTTGAGGGGGAATTCACCCCTCCACTTT
CDR3aa: CASSSGLRGNSPLHF

v_gene: TRBV6-5
abundance: -
d_gene: -
len: 14
j_gene: TRBJ1-2
CDR3nt: TGTGCCAGCAGTTACGACAGGATCAACTATGGCTACACCTTC
CDR3aa: CASSYDRINYGYTF

v_gene: TRBV5-1
abundance: -
d_gene: -
len: 17
j_gene: TRBJ2-2
CDR3nt: TGCGCCAGCAGCTCCCGTTCGGACAGTTCGGGCACCGGGGAGCTGTTTTTT
CDR3aa: CASSSRSDSSGTGELFF

v_gene: TRBV28
abundance: -
d_gene: -
len: 15
j_gene: TRBJ2-3
CDR3nt: TGTGCCAGCAGCTTAGCCGCCCTGGGCACAGATACGCAGTATTTT
CDR3aa: CASSLAALGTDTQYF

v_gene: TRBV19
abundance: -
d_gene: -
len: 12
j_gene: TRBJ2-1
CDR3nt: TGTGCCAGTAGCGCACGAGACGTTCCTGAGTTCTTC
CDR3aa: CASSARDVPEFF

v_gene: TRBV7-2
abundance: -
d_gene: -
len: 16
j_gene: TRBJ1-4
CDR3nt: TGTGCCAGCAGCCTAGGGACCGGCGCAACTAATGAAAAACTGTTTTTT
CDR3aa: CASSLGTGATNEKLFF

v_gene: TRBV5-1
abundance: -
d_gene: -
len: 16
j_gene: TRBJ1-3
CDR3nt: TGCGCCAGCAGCTTATCTACTATGACCTCTGGAAACACCATATATTTT
CDR3aa: CASSLSTMTSGNTIYF

v_gene: TRBV9
abundance: -
d_gene: -
len: 18
j_gene: TRBJ2-2
CDR3nt: TGTGCCAGCAGCGCCTCCATTATACGGGCGGGATACACCGGGGAGCTGTTTTTT
CDR3aa: CASSASIIRAGYTGELFF

v_gene: TRBV27
abundance: -
d_gene: -
len: 14
j_gene: TRBJ1-2
CDR3nt: TGTGCCAGCGGGCGAACGCAGGGGTACTATGGCTACACCTTC
CDR3aa: CASGRTQGYYGYTF

v_gene: TRBV28
abundance: -
d_gene: TRBD1
len: 15
j_gene: TRBJ2-2
CDR3nt: TGTGCCAGCAGTGGGCGGACAGGGAACACCGGGGAGCTGTTTTTT
CDR3aa: CASSGRTGNTGELFF

v_gene: TRBV5-6
abundance: -
d_gene: TRBD1
len: 14
j_gene: TRBJ2-5
CDR3nt: TGTGCCAGCAGCTACTGGACAGGGGGAGAGACCCAGTACTTC
CDR3aa: CASSYWTGGETQYF

v_gene: TRBV5-1
abundance: -
d_gene: TRBD2
len: 15
j_gene: TRBJ2-3
CDR3nt: TGCGCCAGCAGCCGGGCTAGCGGGAGCACAGATACGCAGTATTTT
CDR3aa: CASSRASGSTDTQYF

v_gene: TRBV19
abundance: -
d_gene: TRBD1
len: 15
j_gene: TRBJ2-2
CDR3nt: TGTGCCAGTAATGACAGGGGCCCGAACACCGGGGAGCTGTTTTTT
CDR3aa: CASNDRGPNTGELFF

v_gene: TRBV6-2/TRBV6-3
abundance: -
d_gene: -
len: 17
j_gene: TRBJ2-6
CDR3nt: TGTGCCAGCAGTTACTCGAAAGGCCTTTCTGGGGCCAACGTCCTGACTTTC
CDR3aa: CASSYSKGLSGANVLTF